What follows are 31 T cell receptor beta chains derived from one specimen sequenced in a study of cytomegalovirus exposure and HLA in healthy donors. PCR used 60 Vbeta primers and 13 Jbeta primers. TCRdb's copy holds only in-frame clones and misses some; the assay was immunoSEQ multiplex PCR. The data contain about 200,000 clones, 70% to 85% of them seen just once; the ten biggest clones take up about 0.092%. Input material: PBMCs. Receptors were obtained from a boy between 2 and 15 years old in good health and CMV-seronegative.

This chain uses TRBV11-1 with TRBJ2-7, with D possibly being TRBD2 (5 bases). The length of the CDR3 is 13 residues. CDR1 and CDR2 (germline): SGHAT, FQDESV (reference sequence). Trimming removed 4 bases at V and 6 bases at J, with 13 bases between. CDR3 DNA: TGTGCCAGCAGCTCCGGGGAGTTGGGCGAGCAGTACTTC. It translates to CASSSGELGEQYF.

The V call is TRBV2, the J call TRBJ1-6; maybe TRBD1 (5 bases). In germline, CDR1 is SNHLY, CDR2 FYNNEI. V dropped 7 bases and J dropped 0 bases, with 19 bases sitting between them. CDR3 size: 18 residues. The CDR3 DNA reads as TGTGCCAGCACCCGAGAGGACACCCGTAGCTCCTATAATTCACCCCTCCACTTT. It translates to CASTREDTRSSYNSPLHF.

This chain connects TRBV2 to TRBJ1-2, with 7 bases identical to TRBD1. Germline lookup yields CDR1 SNHLY and CDR2 FYNNEI. The CDR3 loop spans 13 amino acids. V gave up 5 bases and J gave up 4 bases; unmatched junction bases: 4. The CDR3, as DNA: TGTGCCAGCAGTACGGGACAGCTCTATGGCTACACCTTC. Protein: CASSTGQLYGYTF. Looking up the rest from reference TRBV2 and TRBJ1-2 gives the full variable domain: EPEVTQTPSHQVTQMGQEVILRCVPISNHLYFYWYRQILGQKVEFLVSFYNNEISEKSEIFDDQFSVERPDGSNFTLKIRSTKLEDSAMYFCASSTGQLYGYTFGSGTRLTVV.

This rearrangement joins TRBV4-3 to TRBJ2-2, with a weak D call TRBD1 (6 bases). V was trimmed by 0 bases and J by 4 bases, leaving 6 bases between them. CDR3 length equals 14 residues. CDR1 is LGHNA, CDR2 YSLEER, per germline. The CDR3 loop reads CASSQEGGTGELFF. CDR3 nucleotides: TGCGCCAGCAGCCAAGAAGGGGGCACCGGGGAGCTGTTTTTT.

This clone has only a few counts. The chain has TRBV7-9 and TRBJ1-5, with a tentative D call TRBD1 (6 bases). Germline values: CDR1 SEHNR, CDR2 FQNEAQ (reference sequence). V was cut by 5 bases and J by 2 bases, with 10 bases left in between. The CDR3 has 14 amino acids. Written as DNA, the CDR3 is TGTGCCAGCAGCCCCGCAGGGGGCAATCAGCCCCAGCATTTT. Translating it yields CASSPAGGNQPQHF. Looking up the rest from reference TRBV7-9 and TRBJ1-5 gives the full variable domain: DTGVSQNPRHKITKRGQNVTFRCDPISEHNRLYWYRQTLGQGPEFLTYFQNEAQLEKSRLLSDRFSAERPKGSFSTLEIQRTEQGDSAMYLCASSPAGGNQPQHFGDGTRLSIL.

The chain has TRBV5-4 and TRBJ2-3; 10 positions match TRBD1. Looked up from germline, CDR1 is SGHNT and CDR2 is YYREEE (reference sequence). The CDR3 spans 15 residues. Unmatched junction bases numbered 6, after V lost 4 bases and J lost 4 bases. The CDR3 sequence is CASSRDRGSPDTQYF. The CDR3 DNA reads TGTGCCAGCAGCCGGGACAGGGGTTCTCCAGATACGCAGTATTTT.

The chain links TRBV5-8 to TRBJ1-2, with 9 bases lining up with TRBD1. Germline V gene data show CDR1 as SGHTS and CDR2 as YDEGEE. This CDR3 contains 13 residues. V dropped 4 bases and J dropped 8; count of bases not matched to a gene: 6. This CDR3 reads CASSEWTGDGYTF. DNA for the CDR3: TGTGCCAGCAGCGAGTGGACAGGGGACGGCTACACCTTC.

V gene TRBV9 combines with J gene TRBJ2-1, with TRBD2 matching over 7 bases. Trimming took 4 bases from V and 0 from J; bases not matched to a gene: 10. CDR3 size: 17 residues. CDR1 and CDR2 from the germline V gene are SGDLS and YYNGEE. CDR3 coding DNA: TGTGCCAGCAGCCCACGGGACTACGAGAGCTCCTACAATGAGCAGTTCTTC. Residues: CASSPRDYESSYNEQFF.

The rearrangement joins TRBV4-1 to TRBJ1-5; possible D gene TRBD1, 5 bases. Germline CDR1 is MGHRA and CDR2 is YSYEKL. The CDR3 runs 15 residues. V was shortened by 1 base and J by 1 base, with 8 bases between the two germline ends. CDR3 loop: CASSQGGQSNQPQHF. The CDR3 DNA reads TGCGCCAGCAGCCAAGGGGGCCAAAGCAATCAGCCCCAGCATTTT.

V is TRBV10-3 and J is TRBJ1-3; weak D call: TRBD1 (5 bases). The CDR3 covers 16 residues. The ends were cut back, 8 bases at V and 0 bases at J, with 17 bases in the middle. Germline CDR1 and CDR2: ENHRY and SYGVKD. The CDR3 loop reads CAILDSATTSGNTIYF. For the CDR3, the DNA is TGTGCCATCCTTGACAGCGCCACGACCTCTGGAAACACCATATATTTT.

This clone was seen just once. The gene calls are TRBV7-2 and TRBJ2-7; perhaps TRBD2 as D (6 bases). CDR1 and CDR2 from the germline V gene are SGHTA and FQGNSA. Trimming pared 2 bases from V and 0 bases from J, leaving 14 bases between. CDR3 length: 16 residues. CDR3 region: CASSLNSGATSYEQYF. In nucleotides, the CDR3 is TGTGCCAGCAGCTTAAATAGCGGTGCGACCTCCTACGAGCAGTACTTC.

The chain recombines TRBV12-5 with TRBJ2-5; the match to TRBD1 covers 7 bases. The CDR3 spans 16 residues. Trimming at V came to 1 base and at J to 2 bases, leaving 7 bases not matched to a gene. Germline V gene sequence: CDR1 LGHNT, CDR2 FRNRAP. CDR3 DNA: TGTGCTAGTGGTTTGGAGGCCGGGACAGTTCAAGAGACCCAGTACTTC. This encodes CASGLEAGTVQETQYF.

The genes are TRBV6-5 and TRBJ2-6, with TRBD1 matching 7 bases. The germline CDR1 and CDR2 sequences are MNHEY and SVGAGI. The CDR3 is 16 amino acids. The ends lost 4 bases at V and 5 bases at J; junction bases unmatched: 8. CDR3: CASSFLNRGRANVLTF. The DNA for the CDR3 is TGTGCCAGCAGTTTTCTGAACAGGGGCCGGGCCAACGTCCTGACTTTC.

This clone has more than one count but fewer than ten. The genes are TRBV7-8 and TRBJ2-3; 8 nucleotides align to TRBD2. The CDR3 is 16 residues long. Germline assignment: CDR1 SGHVS and CDR2 FQNEAQ. Losses at the gene ends were 5 bases for V and 4 bases for J; bases not matched to a gene: 11. CDR3 nucleotides: TGTGCCAGCAGCCCGCGCGGGGGGAATTATGCAGATACGCAGTATTTT. Its translation: CASSPRGGNYADTQYF.

The V and J genes are TRBV5-5 and TRBJ2-7; D unresolved. V dropped 1 base and J dropped 0 bases, with 5 bases sitting between them. The CDR3 contains 13 residues. CDR1 SGHKS and CDR2 YYEKEE come from the germline V gene (reference sequence). In DNA form, the CDR3 reads TGTGCCAGCAGCTTGACAGACTCCTACGAGCAGTACTTC. This gives the protein CASSLTDSYEQYF.

This clone was detected only once. This chain links TRBV6-1 with TRBJ1-5, with TRBD1 identical over 8 bases. The CDR3 runs 16 residues. J was trimmed by 5 bases and V by 2 bases; bases with no gene match: 8. Germline loops: CDR1 MNHNS, CDR2 SASEGT. The CDR3 DNA reads TGTGCCAGCAGTGAATTCCCACAGGGGGGCTATCAGCCCCAGCATTTT. Its translation is CASSEFPQGGYQPQHF.

The gene calls are TRBV6-6 and TRBJ2-3; D gene unclear. The germline gives CDR1 MNHNY, CDR2 SVGAGI (reference sequence). The V and J ends lost 6 bases and 7 bases respectively, with 5 bases between them. This CDR3 spans 10 amino acids. The CDR3 region is CASREYTQYF. CDR3 coding DNA: TGTGCCAGCAGAGAGTATACGCAGTATTTT.

The chain links TRBV5-1 to TRBJ2-7; no firm D call. Trimming pared 2 bases from V and 4 bases from J, leaving 10 bases between. The CDR3 has 13 amino acids. Per the germline V gene, CDR1 is SGHRS and CDR2 is YFSETQ. The CDR3, as DNA: TGCGCCAGCAGCTTCGAATTACAGTACGAGCAGTACTTC. Protein sequence: CASSFELQYEQYF.

J is TRBJ2-3 and V is TRBV2; D may be TRBD2 (5 bases). CDR3 length equals 14 residues. V was pared by 5 bases and J by 3 bases, with 12 bases between. Germline-derived CDR1 and CDR2 are SNHLY and FYNNEI. Written as DNA, the CDR3 is TGTGCCAGCAGTTTTCCGCGGGCAACAGATACGCAGTATTTT. Its protein is CASSFPRATDTQYF.

This clone was counted once. The chain recombines TRBV4-3 with TRBJ2-7; possibly TRBD2 for D (6 bases). The CDR3 has 14 residues. The V gene lost 0 bases and the J gene lost 0 bases, with 6 bases spanning the gap. Germline lookup yields CDR1 LGHNA and CDR2 YSLEER. This CDR3 reads CASSQERGSYEQYF. CDR3 coding DNA: TGCGCCAGCAGCCAAGAGCGGGGCTCCTACGAGCAGTACTTC.

This clone appeared a single time. The chain combines TRBV19 with TRBJ1-1; tentative D call: TRBD1 (6 bases). The germline V gene encodes CDR1 LNHDA and CDR2 SQIVND (reference sequence). CDR3 length: 14 amino acids. Trimming removed 5 bases from V and 1 base from J, with 11 bases in between. The CDR3 nucleotides read TGTGCCAGTAGTCTTACAGGGCGGAACACTGAAGCTTTCTTT. Encoded protein: CASSLTGRNTEAFF. The variable domain in full, completed from reference TRBV19 and TRBJ1-1, reads DGGITQSPKYLFRKEGQNVTLSCEQNLNHDAMYWYRQDPGQGLRLIYYSQIVNDFQKGDIAEGYSVSREKKESFPLTVTSAQKNPTAFYLCASSLTGRNTEAFFGQGTRLTVV.

The CDR3 bases are TGTGCCAGCAGCGTAGGGTATACGACAGAAAATGAAAAACTGTTTTTT. Translated, it gives CASSVGYTTENEKLFF. The V gene is TRBV9, the J gene TRBJ1-4, with D perhaps TRBD1 (5 bases). V gave up 0 bases and J gave up 5 bases, with 14 bases separating them. This CDR3 has 16 residues. CDR1 and CDR2 from the germline V gene are SGDLS and YYNGEE.

The chain links TRBV19 to TRBJ1-1; D is perhaps TRBD1 (5 bases). The germline V gene encodes CDR1 LNHDA and CDR2 SQIVND (reference sequence). The CDR3 length is 13 residues. Trimming removed 6 bases at V and 4 bases at J, with 12 bases between. CDR3 region: CASSPSGGTEAFF. For the CDR3, the DNA is TGTGCCAGTAGCCCCTCGGGGGGCACTGAAGCTTTCTTT.

This clone was counted only a few times. The chain couples TRBV25-1 to TRBJ2-3, with D maybe TRBD1 (6 bases). The CDR3 loop spans 12 amino acids. Trimming pared 5 bases from V and 7 bases from J, leaving 10 bases between. Germline V gene data show CDR1 as MGHDK and CDR2 as SYGVNS. The CDR3 is CASSSQGNTQYF. The CDR3 DNA follows: TGTGCCAGCAGTTCACAGGGAAATACGCAGTATTTT.

The chain links TRBV21-1 to TRBJ2-1; no check of the table's D call, TRBD2, against the DNA was made. TRBV21-1 is deemed a pseudogene. CDR3 length equals 13 residues. CDR3 residues: CASTRLAGDEQFF. The CDR3 DNA is TGTGCCAGCACGAGACTAGCGGGCGATGAGCAGTTCTTC.

The rearrangement uses TRBV27 and TRBJ1-2; D may be TRBD1 (5 bases). Germline V lookup: CDR1 MNHEY, CDR2 SMNVEV (reference sequence). The germline V and J ends were trimmed by 5 bases and 4 bases, with 14 bases remaining between them. CDR3 length: 14 residues. DNA of the CDR3: TGTGCCAGCAGTCCAAAAGGGGATCTCTATGGCTACACCTTC. It yields the protein CASSPKGDLYGYTF.

The J gene is TRBJ2-1, the V gene TRBV4-3; D might be TRBD1 (6 bases). V was cut by 1 base and J by 6 bases, with 13 bases left in between. CDR1 and CDR2 from the germline V gene are LGHNA and YSLEER. This CDR3 has 15 amino acids. As DNA, the CDR3 is TGCGCCAGCAGCCAAGTTGTGGGACAAGGCAATGAGCAGTTCTTC. Protein sequence: CASSQVVGQGNEQFF.

V usage is TRBV14 and J usage is TRBJ1-2; TRBD1 matches at 8 bases. There are 14 residues in the CDR3. The V segment lost 2 bases and the J segment 2 bases; nucleotides outside the gene matches: 1. Germline CDR1 reads SGHDN; CDR2 reads FVKESK. Here the CDR3 DNA reads TGTGCCAGCAGCCAATGGGACAGGAACTATGGCTACACCTTC. Its translation is CASSQWDRNYGYTF.

This chain uses TRBV2 with TRBJ2-2, with TRBD1 as a possible D gene (6 bases). Germline CDR1 and CDR2: SNHLY and FYNNEI. The length of the CDR3 is 15 residues. V gave up 6 bases and J gave up 0 bases, with 11 bases separating them. CDR3 in DNA: TGTGCCAGCAGAGACAGGCGCGCGAACACCGGGGAGCTGTTTTTT. Translated: CASRDRRANTGELFF.

The chain links TRBV6-1 to TRBJ2-7; 10 nucleotides align to TRBD2. This CDR3 is built from 15 residues. Germline CDR1 reads MNHNS; CDR2 reads SASEGT. Losses at the gene ends were 0 bases for V and 8 bases for J; bases not matched to a gene: 7. The CDR3 loop is CASSEAASGGAKQYF. The DNA of the CDR3 is TGTGCCAGCAGTGAAGCCGCCAGCGGGGGGGCTAAGCAGTACTTC.

The chain has TRBV9 and TRBJ2-3; D gene ambiguous. The CDR3 length is 14 residues. V was trimmed by 0 bases and J by 1 base, leaving 6 bases between them. In germline, CDR1 is SGDLS, CDR2 YYNGEE. The CDR3 loop reads CASSVDIGTDTQYF. The CDR3 nucleotides read TGTGCCAGCAGCGTAGATATAGGCACAGATACGCAGTATTTT. The full variable domain, its missing parts supplied by reference TRBV9 and TRBJ2-3, is DSGVTQTPKHLITATGQRVTLRCSPRSGDLSVYWYQQSLDQGLQFLIQYYNGEERAKGNILERFSAQQFPDLHSELNLSSLELGDSALYFCASSVDIGTDTQYFGPGTRLTVL.